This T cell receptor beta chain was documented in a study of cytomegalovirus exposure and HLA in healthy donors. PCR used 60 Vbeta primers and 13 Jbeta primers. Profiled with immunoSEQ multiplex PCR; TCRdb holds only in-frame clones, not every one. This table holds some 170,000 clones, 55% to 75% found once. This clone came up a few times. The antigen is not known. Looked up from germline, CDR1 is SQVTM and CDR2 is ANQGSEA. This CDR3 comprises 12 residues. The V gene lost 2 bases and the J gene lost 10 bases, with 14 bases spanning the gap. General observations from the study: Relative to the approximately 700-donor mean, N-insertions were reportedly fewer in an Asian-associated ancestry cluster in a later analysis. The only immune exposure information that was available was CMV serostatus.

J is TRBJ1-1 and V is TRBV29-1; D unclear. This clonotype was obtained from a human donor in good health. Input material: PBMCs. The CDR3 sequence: CSVENSRRPAFF. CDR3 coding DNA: TGCAGCGTTGAAAATTCCAGGCGCCCAGCTTTCTTT. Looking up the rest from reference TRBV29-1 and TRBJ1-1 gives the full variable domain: SAVISQKPSRDICQRGTSLTIQCQVDSQVTMMFWYRQQPGQSLTLIATANQGSEATYESGFVIDKFPISRPNLTFSTLTVSNMSPEDSSIYLCSVENSRRPAFFGQGTRLTVV.